This passage covers 28 T cell receptor beta chains from one sample sequenced in a study of cytomegalovirus exposure and HLA in healthy donors. The PCR used 60 Vbeta and 13 Jbeta primers. Sequencing used immunoSEQ multiplex PCR; TCRdb keeps in-frame clones, though not all of them. The sample consists of roughly 150,000 clones, around 80% of them appearing once. The sequenced material came from PBMCs. All receptors derive from a male donor in good health and CMV-seronegative.

About this clone: Other DNA sequences in this sample translate to the same CDR3. V and J are TRBV2 and TRBJ1-1, with TRBD1 identical over 7 bases. In germline, CDR1 is SNHLY, CDR2 FYNNEI. This CDR3 region has 14 residues. Trimming cost V 6 bases and J 1 base; bases outside gene matches: 5. CDR3 in amino acids: CASSPTGRNTEAFF. The CDR3 DNA sequence: TGTGCCAGCAGCCCGACAGGGAGGAACACTGAAGCTTTCTTT.

The chain combines TRBV5-1 with TRBJ1-1; D gene uncertain. V lost 2 bases to trimming and J lost 0 bases, with 11 bases between them. This CDR3 is built from 15 residues. CDR1 is SGHRS and CDR2 is YFSETQ in the germline V gene. CDR3: CASSFRSPLNTEAFF. CDR3 DNA sequence: TGCGCCAGCAGCTTCCGGTCCCCCCTGAACACTGAAGCTTTCTTT. Variable domain in full (rest from reference TRBV5-1 and TRBJ1-1): KAGVTQTPRYLIKTRGQQVTLSCSPISGHRSVSWYQQTPGQGLQFLFEYFSETQRNKGNFPGRFSGRQFSNSRSEMNVSTLELGDSALYLCASSFRSPLNTEAFFGQGTRLTVV.

J is TRBJ1-2 and V is TRBV6-5; D ambiguous. The CDR3 sequence is 13 residues long. Deletions cut 6 bases from V and 2 bases from J, with 10 bases between. Germline V gene data show CDR1 as MNHEY and CDR2 as SVGAGI. The CDR3 here is CASRTDTNYGYTF. CDR3 sequence (DNA): TGTGCCAGCAGAACAGACACGAACTATGGCTACACCTTC.

The genes are TRBV6-1 and TRBJ1-2; D perhaps matches TRBD1 (6 bases). Trimming cost V 6 bases and J 2 bases, with 10 bases left between them. CDR1 and CDR2 from the germline V gene are MNHNS and SASEGT. This CDR3 has 13 amino acids. CDR3 loop: CASSLDRNYGYTF. The CDR3 nucleotides read TGTGCCAGCAGCCTTGACAGGAACTATGGCTACACCTTC.

This chain links TRBV5-5 with TRBJ2-5; tentatively, D is TRBD2 (6 bases). Trimming pared 3 bases from V and 2 bases from J, leaving 11 bases between. The CDR3 totals 14 residues. The germline V gene encodes CDR1 SGHKS and CDR2 YYEKEE (reference sequence). The CDR3 DNA sequence: TGTGCCAGCAGCTCCCTAGCGTCTCAAGAGACCCAGTACTTC. Protein: CASSSLASQETQYF.

This clone occurred a few times. The chain recombines TRBV28 with TRBJ1-1; tentatively, D is TRBD1 (6 bases). V shed 4 bases and J shed 2 bases, with 17 bases lying between them. Germline CDR1 MDHEN, CDR2 SYDVKM. This CDR3 has 16 amino acids. The CDR3 DNA follows: TGTGCCAGCAGTTCCCTGTTGGGGGGGCGAAACACTGAAGCTTTCTTT. This codes for CASSSLLGGRNTEAFF.

The chain carries TRBV19 and TRBJ2-2, with D unclear. Germline V gene sequence: CDR1 LNHDA, CDR2 SQIVND (reference sequence). V lost 5 bases, J lost 0 bases, and 10 bases lay in between. The CDR3 covers 15 residues. The chain's CDR3 is CASSARSANTGELFF. DNA for the CDR3: TGTGCCAGTAGTGCCCGCTCGGCGAACACCGGGGAGCTGTTTTTT.

This chain links TRBV7-9 with TRBJ1-2, with TRBD1 matching 9 bases. The CDR3 loop spans 14 amino acids. With 6 bases clipped from V and 4 bases from J, the junction kept 6 bases outside the gene matches. Germline CDR1 is SEHNR and CDR2 is FQNEAQ (reference sequence). The CDR3 sequence is CASRQQGAGYGYTF. The CDR3, as DNA: TGTGCCAGCAGGCAACAGGGGGCTGGCTATGGCTACACCTTC.

This chain connects TRBV5-4 to TRBJ2-1, with 7 bases matching TRBD2. The CDR3 spans 15 residues. CDR1 and CDR2 from the germline V gene are SGHNT and YYREEE (reference sequence). The ends lost 2 bases at V and 3 bases at J; junction bases unmatched: 5. The chain's CDR3 is CASSFGGTVYNEQFF. CDR3 DNA: TGTGCCAGCAGCTTCGGGGGGACCGTCTACAATGAGCAGTTCTTC.

The chain recombines TRBV5-6 with TRBJ2-2, with D possibly being TRBD2 (7 bases). With 4 bases removed from V and 6 bases from J, the gap between germline ends came to 13 bases. Germline CDR1 is SGHDT and CDR2 is YYEEEE. This CDR3 is 14 amino acids long. The CDR3 sequence is CASSLSGGPGELFF. CDR3 nucleotides: TGTGCCAGCAGCCTATCCGGGGGGCCCGGGGAGCTGTTTTTT.

This CDR3 reads CASSVGGTGFTEAFF. CDR3 DNA sequence: TGTGCCAGCAGCGTAGGGGGGACAGGCTTTACTGAAGCTTTCTTT. V is TRBV9 and J is TRBJ1-1; 8 nucleotides agree with TRBD1. The V gene's germline CDR1 is SGDLS and CDR2 YYNGEE. The CDR3 totals 15 residues. With V trimmed by 0 bases and J by 5 bases, 6 bases remained unmatched.

The chain joins TRBV6-1 to TRBJ1-5; unclear D gene. Germline V gene data show CDR1 as MNHNS and CDR2 as SASEGT. The CDR3 loop spans 16 amino acids. The V and J ends lost 1 base and 3 bases respectively, with 13 bases between them. DNA for the CDR3: TGTGCCAGCAGTGAAGGGAGCTCGGGGAACAATCAGCCCCAGCATTTT. It codes for CASSEGSSGNNQPQHF.

The CDR3 nucleotides read TGTGCCAGCTCCCAACGGACTGAAGCTTTCTTT. This encodes CASSQRTEAFF. The rearrangement uses TRBV18 and TRBJ1-1; D is undetermined. The CDR3 is made up of 11 amino acids. CDR1 is KGHSH and CDR2 is LQKENI in the germline V gene. V was shortened by 6 bases and J by 5 bases, with 7 bases between the two germline ends.

This CDR3 reads CATSSPPGGPGEKLFF. The CDR3 DNA reads as TGTGCCACCAGCAGCCCGCCGGGAGGGCCGGGGGAAAAACTGTTTTTT. The genes are TRBV15 and TRBJ1-4; D call uncertain. Germline V gene sequence: CDR1 LNHNV, CDR2 YYDKDF (reference sequence). The CDR3 length is 16 residues. Trimming cost V 3 bases and J 8 bases, with 19 bases left between them.

The genes are TRBV5-1 and TRBJ2-7; 11 nucleotides agree with TRBD1. The CDR3 extends over 14 amino acids. The V and J ends lost 6 bases and 0 bases, in that order; junction bases with no gene match: 2. CDR1 and CDR2 from the germline V gene are SGHRS and YFSETQ. The CDR3 coding sequence is TGCGCCAGCAAAGGGACAGGGGGCTCCTACGAGCAGTACTTC. This encodes CASKGTGGSYEQYF.

This rearrangement joins TRBV6-5 to TRBJ1-1; D unclear. Germline-derived CDR1 and CDR2 are MNHEY and SVGAGI. The V and J ends lost 2 bases and 3 bases respectively, with 13 bases between them. The CDR3 has 15 amino acids. CDR3 coding DNA: TGTGCCAGCAGTTACACGGCGATCGGGGACACTGAAGCTTTCTTT. It encodes CASSYTAIGDTEAFF.

CDR3 residues: CASSLVGLGQGGGELFF. DNA for the CDR3: TGTGCCAGCAGCTTGGTCGGGTTGGGACAGGGCGGCGGGGAGCTGTTTTTT. The gene calls are TRBV5-4 and TRBJ2-2, with 9 bases that match TRBD1. Germline V gene data show CDR1 as SGHNT and CDR2 as YYREEE (reference sequence). V lost 0 bases and J lost 7; bases outside the gene matches: 10. The length of the CDR3 is 17 residues.

This clone is a singleton in its sample. J is TRBJ1-1 and V is TRBV4-1; D possibly corresponds to TRBD1 (5 bases). Trimming cost V 3 bases and J 5 bases, with 13 bases left between them. The CDR3 spans 14 residues. Per the germline V gene, CDR1 is MGHRA and CDR2 is YSYEKL. This CDR3 is CASSHYRQRTEAFF. CDR3 nucleotide sequence: TGCGCCAGCAGCCACTATAGACAGAGGACTGAAGCTTTCTTT.

This sequence joins TRBV6-1 and TRBJ2-3, with TRBD1 identical over 12 bases. The CDR3 is 15 amino acids. The germline CDR1 and CDR2 sequences are MNHNS and SASEGT. With V trimmed by 8 bases and J by 4 bases, 7 bases remained unmatched. This CDR3 reads CASESGTGGPDTQYF. For the CDR3, the DNA is TGTGCCAGCGAGTCCGGGACAGGGGGCCCAGATACGCAGTATTTT.

This chain joins TRBV5-1 and TRBJ2-1; 8 nucleotides match TRBD1. V dropped 4 bases and J dropped 5; count of bases not matched to a gene: 5. The CDR3 consists of 14 residues. Germline values: CDR1 SGHRS, CDR2 YFSETQ. The CDR3: CASSLTTGDNEQFF. CDR3 nucleotides: TGCGCCAGCAGCCTAACGACAGGGGACAATGAGCAGTTCTTC.

This chain uses TRBV6-1 with TRBJ1-4; TRBD1 aligns across 10 bases. Trimming at V came to 5 bases and at J to 8 bases, leaving 5 bases not matched to a gene. Per the germline V gene, CDR1 is MNHNS and CDR2 is SASEGT. The CDR3 has 14 amino acids. The CDR3 DNA sequence: TGTGCCAGCAGTACCGACAGGGGGCAAGAAAAACTGTTTTTT. Protein: CASSTDRGQEKLFF.

This clone was counted a single time. This rearrangement joins TRBV5-1 to TRBJ2-3; D is possibly TRBD2 (6 bases). There are 13 residues in the CDR3. Germline V gene data show CDR1 as SGHRS and CDR2 as YFSETQ. The V end was cut by 6 bases, the J end by 0 bases, with 8 bases between. The CDR3: CASNAGSTDTQYF. The CDR3 DNA is TGCGCCAGCAACGCGGGGAGCACAGATACGCAGTATTTT.

The CDR3 sequence: CASSDWDRDYEQYF. CDR3 coding DNA: TGTGCCAGCAGTGATTGGGACAGGGACTACGAGCAGTACTTC. The rearrangement joins TRBV6-1 to TRBJ2-7; 9 bases are a match to TRBD1. Germline trimming cut 3 bases from V and 3 bases from J; bases unmatched to any gene: 3. The V gene's germline CDR1 is MNHNS and CDR2 SASEGT. This CDR3 comprises 14 residues.

V gene TRBV5-6 combines with J gene TRBJ2-1; 10 bases are a match to TRBD1. Germline V gene data show CDR1 as SGHDT and CDR2 as YYEEEE. J lost 8 bases, V lost 4 bases, and 6 bases had no gene match. The CDR3 has 14 residues. This CDR3 is CASSPRQGADEQFF. CDR3 bases: TGTGCCAGCAGCCCGCGACAGGGGGCCGATGAGCAGTTCTTC. Complete variable domain (other parts from reference TRBV5-6 and TRBJ2-1): DAGVTQSPTHLIKTRGQQVTLRCSPKSGHDTVSWYQQALGQGPQFIFQYYEEEERQRGNFPDRFSGHQFPNYSSELNVNALLLGDSALYLCASSPRQGADEQFFGPGTRLTVL.

The chain uses TRBV11-2 and TRBJ2-1; tentatively, D is TRBD2 (7 bases). This CDR3 is built from 18 residues. CDR1 is SGHAT, CDR2 FQNNGV, per germline. Between the trimmed V and J ends, which lost 4 bases and 4 bases, there was a span of 23 bases. CDR3 sequence: CASSWPVGGGFDYNEQFF. As DNA, the CDR3 is TGTGCCAGCAGCTGGCCGGTTGGCGGGGGCTTTGATTACAATGAGCAGTTCTTC.

The chain employs TRBV6-6 and TRBJ1-6; 7 bases fit TRBD1. The J segment lost 9 bases and the V segment lost 0 bases, leaving 5 bases of the junction unmatched. The V gene's germline CDR1 is MNHNY and CDR2 SVGAGI (reference sequence). This CDR3 region has 15 residues. DNA for the CDR3: TGTGCCAGCAGTTACTCCACAGGGGTCCCTTCACCCCTCCACTTT. The encoded protein is CASSYSTGVPSPLHF.

The V and J genes are TRBV7-6 and TRBJ2-5; 8 bases are a match to TRBD1. From germline, CDR1 is SGHVS and CDR2 FNYEAQ. Trimming cost V 5 bases and J 2 bases; bases outside gene matches: 7. The CDR3 extends over 15 amino acids. DNA for the CDR3: TGTGCCAGCAGCCCAGCTTGGACAGGGCAAGAGACCCAGTACTTC. Encoded protein: CASSPAWTGQETQYF.

Comments on this clone: Sequence at one end of the junction differs from germline and may be a read error. This rearrangement joins TRBV7-9 to TRBJ2-7; D unclear. From germline, CDR1 is SEHNR and CDR2 FQNEAQ (reference sequence). This CDR3 is built from 15 residues. In DNA, the CDR3 is TGTTCCAGCAGCTCGCCCAGCGTATTGGTCGACGAGCAGTACTTC. Its protein is CSSSSPSVLVDEQYF.